The present T cell receptor (beta chain) was sequenced within a study of shared T cell receptors in the human thymus. The assay was immunoSEQ multiplex PCR, and TCRdb's table has in-frame clones only and misses some. The profile shows approximately 660,000 clones, around 89% of them singletons. The length of the CDR3 is 16 residues. V lost 3 bases and J lost 5; bases outside the gene matches: 9. Per germline, CDR1 SGHAT and CDR2 FQNNGV. These data were also filed under a second study, of human thymus T cells. This second study says: Healthy Finnish infants undergoing corrective surgery for congenital heart defects were used as donors. From resections taken during corrective heart surgery, the thymus tissue was obtained. Apparent skewing of V and J gene usage characterized both thymic and blood repertoires. Unrelated people showed highly overlapping thymic repertoires, related research reported.

The chain is built from TRBV11-2 and TRBJ2-3; 9 positions agree with TRBD2. Sequenced: thymocytes. The clonotype comes from a boy less than two years old with a congenital heart defect. CDR3 in DNA: TGTGCCAGCAGCTTTCTGCGGGAGGGCCGTGGAGATACGCAGTATTTT. Translated: CASSFLREGRGDTQYF.